This passage covers 7 T cell receptor beta chains from one sample sequenced in a study of OX40 agonist ivuxolimab in advanced cancers. The library was built by means of the immunoSEQ multiplex PCR assay. TCRdb re-hosts the immuneACCESS table, in-frame sequences only. Its copies lack some clones; in the studies checked, an unresolved V gene accounts for under half of them, and the cause for the rest is not known. This sample lists approximately 84,000 clones; 80% to 90% were detected once. Jointly, the top ten make up roughly 2% of the sample. The input for sequencing was CD4+ or CD8+ T cells sorted from blood, taken in a trial of the OX40 agonist ivuxolimab. The receptors were gathered from an adult with an advanced solid tumor such as melanoma, head and neck, liver or kidney cancer.

A single count supports this clone. The CDR3 is CASSLAGGTDTQYF. The CDR3 DNA follows: TGCGCCAGCAGCTTAGCGGGGGGCACAGATACGCAGTATTTT. The J gene is TRBJ2-3, the V gene TRBV5-1; TRBD2 agrees at 8 bases. V trimming: 2 bases; J trimming: 1 base; junction bases outside the gene matches: 0. The CDR3 covers 14 residues. From germline, CDR1 is SGHRS and CDR2 YFSETQ.

This chain connects TRBV28 to TRBJ1-6; 8 bases map to TRBD1. CDR1 and CDR2 from the germline V gene are MDHEN and SYDVKM. The CDR3 is 14 residues long. J was trimmed by 7 bases and V by 6 bases; bases with no gene match: 5. CDR3 amino acids: CASSETGENSPLHF. The CDR3 bases are TGTGCCAGCAGCGAGACAGGGGAGAATTCACCCCTCCACTTT.

V usage is TRBV9 and J usage is TRBJ2-5; maybe TRBD1 (5 bases). This CDR3 is built from 14 residues. Germline assignment: CDR1 SGDLS and CDR2 YYNGEE. Trimming removed 6 bases from V and 4 bases from J, with 16 bases in between. CDR3 residues: CASNGKARGETQYF. The CDR3 DNA sequence: TGTGCCAGCAATGGGAAGGCAAGGGGAGAGACCCAGTACTTC.

The chain is built from TRBV18 and TRBJ2-1; a weak D match, TRBD1 (7 bases). CDR1 and CDR2 from the germline V gene are KGHSH and LQKENI. The CDR3 sequence is 16 residues long. Deletions cut 3 bases from V and 8 bases from J, with 20 bases between. CDR3 sequence: CASSPTQGGRGDEQFF. CDR3 DNA sequence: TGTGCCAGCTCACCCACCCAGGGGGGCCGAGGGGATGAGCAGTTCTTC.

This chain uses TRBV4-3 with TRBJ2-3; D gene unclear. Germline-derived CDR1 and CDR2 are LGHNA and YSLEER. Trimming left V 1 base short and J 0 bases short, with 8 bases between. CDR3 size: 15 residues. CDR3 DNA sequence: TGCGCCAGCAGCCAAGGGAGCTTTAGCACAGATACGCAGTATTTT. It is translated as CASSQGSFSTDTQYF.

The gene calls are TRBV4-2 and TRBJ2-5, with D possibly TRBD1 on 8 matching bases. This CDR3 is built from 14 residues. With 3 bases removed from V and 5 bases from J, the gap between germline ends came to 13 bases. The V gene's germline CDR1 is LGHNA and CDR2 YNFKEQ. CDR3 region: CASSQDREGETQYF. The CDR3 coding sequence is TGTGCCAGCAGCCAGGACAGGGAGGGGGAGACCCAGTACTTC.

The chain carries TRBV5-1 and TRBJ1-2; D is undetermined. The CDR3 has 14 residues. Germline V CDR1 and CDR2: SGHRS, YFSETQ. With 2 bases removed from V and 3 bases from J, the gap between germline ends came to 11 bases. CDR3 protein: CASSLNTADYGYTF. The CDR3 DNA follows: TGCGCCAGCAGCTTAAACACAGCAGACTATGGCTACACCTTC.